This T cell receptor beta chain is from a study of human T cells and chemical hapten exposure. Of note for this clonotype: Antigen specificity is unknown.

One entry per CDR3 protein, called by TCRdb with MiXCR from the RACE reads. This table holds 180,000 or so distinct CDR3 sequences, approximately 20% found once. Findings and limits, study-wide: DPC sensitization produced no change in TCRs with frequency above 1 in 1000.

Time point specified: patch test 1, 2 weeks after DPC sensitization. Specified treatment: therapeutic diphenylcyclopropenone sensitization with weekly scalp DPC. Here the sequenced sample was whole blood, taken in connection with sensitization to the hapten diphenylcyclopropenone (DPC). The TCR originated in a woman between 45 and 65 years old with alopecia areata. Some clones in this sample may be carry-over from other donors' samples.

The CDR3 protein is CSLVVGGVAKNIQYF. The DNA of the CDR3 is TGCAGCTTAGTTGTGGGTGGGGTGGCAAAAAACATTCAGTACTTC. This chain connects TRBV20-1 to TRBJ2-4, with unresolved D. In germline, CDR1 is DFQATT, CDR2 SNEGSKA (reference sequence). The length of the CDR3 is 15 residues.